The clone carrying this T cell receptor beta chain was seen once. Its matching antigen is unknown. The data were obtained in a study of CD8 T cells in Susac syndrome. Findings and caveats of the study: Susac-specific public clones found in total CD8+ repertoires numbered 15 to 20, and those in CD8+ TEMRA repertoires numbered a few.

Germline CDR1 and CDR2: LGHNA and YSLEER. Trimming cost V 0 bases and J 4 bases, with 11 bases left between them. The CDR3 covers 15 residues. Reverse transcription of roughly 0.5 to 1 ug RNA was carried out with random hexamers. TCRdb recomputed calls from the immunoSEQ multiplex PCR reads with MiXCR, one row per CDR3 protein. The table lists 80,000 to 95,000 distinct CDR3 sequences, approximately 93% of them singletons. The sequencing input was CD8+ T cells from PBMCs. The V and J genes are TRBV4-3 and TRBJ2-3; no firm D call. This clonotype originated in a human donor with Susac syndrome. Written as DNA, the CDR3 is TGCGCCAGCAGCCAAGATCGAGTTACCGCAGATACGCAGTATTTT. Amino acid sequence: CASSQDRVTADTQYF.